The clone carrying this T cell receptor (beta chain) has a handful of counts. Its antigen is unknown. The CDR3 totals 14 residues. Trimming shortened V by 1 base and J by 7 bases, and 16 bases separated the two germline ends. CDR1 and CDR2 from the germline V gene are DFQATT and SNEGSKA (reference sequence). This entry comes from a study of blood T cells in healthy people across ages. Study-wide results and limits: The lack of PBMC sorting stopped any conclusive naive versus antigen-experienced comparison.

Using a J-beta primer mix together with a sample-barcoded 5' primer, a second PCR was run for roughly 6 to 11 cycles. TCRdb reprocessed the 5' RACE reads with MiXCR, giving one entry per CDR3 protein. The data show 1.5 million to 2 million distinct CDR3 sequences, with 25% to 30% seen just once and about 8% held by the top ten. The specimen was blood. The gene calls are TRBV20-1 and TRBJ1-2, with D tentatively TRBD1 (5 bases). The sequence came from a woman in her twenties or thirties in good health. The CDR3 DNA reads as TGCAGTGCTAGAGGCGGCAGTGGGGCAGGTGGCTACACCTTC. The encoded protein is CSARGGSGAGGYTF.